Listed below are T cell receptor beta chains from one sample, sequenced in a study of blood T cell repertoires in COVID-19. Using immunoSEQ multiplex PCR, the repertoire was profiled, and TCRdb retains in-frame clones only, with some absent. This sample has fewer than 250,000 clones; about 76% occur once, and the top ten carry around 9%. Sequenced sample: PBMCs or T cells enriched from blood (not recorded which). The origin of the receptors is a woman in her fifties or sixties with acute COVID-19. The CDR3 runs from the conserved cysteine through the conserved F or W. The D gene is left open where the match is weak. Expanded clones get a size class; other rows say once, few or many, or leave the size out.

D: TRBD1; V: TRBV6-4; J: TRBJ1-5; size: -; CDR3: CASSGQGASSQPQHF; DNA: TGTGCCAGCAGTGGGCAGGGGGCTTCTAGTCAGCCCCAGCATTTT
D: -; V: TRBV5-4; J: TRBJ2-5; size: -; CDR3: CASSLTAGLQETQYF; DNA: TGTGCCAGCAGCTTGACTGCGGGCTTACAAGAGACCCAGTACTTC
D: TRBD1; V: TRBV28; J: TRBJ2-3; size: once; CDR3: CASSPYRGNTDTQYF; DNA: TGTGCCAGCAGTCCTTACAGGGGAAACACAGATACGCAGTATTTT
D: -; V: TRBV19; J: TRBJ1-3; size: -; CDR3: CASSILSRASGNTIYF; DNA: TGTGCCAGTAGTATCCTGTCGCGGGCCTCTGGAAACACCATATATTTT
D: -; V: TRBV6-6; J: TRBJ1-1; size: -; CDR3: CASSYEQPEAFF; DNA: TGTGCCAGCAGTTACGAACAGCCTGAAGCTTTCTTT
D: TRBD1; V: TRBV6-6; J: TRBJ1-2; size: -; CDR3: CASSYSPTGSNYGYTF; DNA: TGTGCCAGCAGTTACTCACCGACAGGGTCTAACTATGGCTACACCTTC
D: TRBD2; V: TRBV3-1/TRBV3-2; J: TRBJ2-5; size: -; CDR3: CASSQQLIAGETQYF; DNA: TGTGCCAGCAGCCAACAGCTCATAGCGGGAGAGACCCAGTACTTC
D: TRBD1; V: TRBV13; J: TRBJ2-3; size: once; CDR3: CASRLTGTGSSTDTQYF; DNA: TGTGCCAGCAGGTTAACCGGGACAGGGTCATCCACAGATACGCAGTATTTT
D: TRBD1; V: TRBV11-2; J: TRBJ2-2; size: -; CDR3: CASMGQGLAGELFF; DNA: TGTGCCAGCATGGGACAGGGCTTAGCCGGGGAGCTGTTTTTT
D: TRBD1; V: TRBV5-1; J: TRBJ2-5; size: -; CDR3: CASSLRTGQETQYF; DNA: TGCGCCAGCAGCCTTAGGACAGGGCAGGAGACCCAGTACTTC
D: -; V: TRBV3-1/TRBV3-2; J: TRBJ1-5; size: -; CDR3: CASSQSTGLVGNQPQHF; DNA: TGTGCCAGCAGCCAATCCACAGGGCTGGTCGGCAATCAGCCCCAGCATTTT
D: -; V: TRBV12-5; J: TRBJ1-5; size: once; CDR3: CASGLVRASTNQPQHF; DNA: TGTGCTAGTGGTTTGGTACGCGCATCTACGAATCAGCCCCAGCATTTT
D: -; V: TRBV19; J: TRBJ1-2; size: few; CDR3: CASSTVDDRNYGYTF; DNA: TGTGCCAGTAGTACCGTGGACGACAGAAATTATGGCTACACCTTC
D: TRBD1; V: TRBV28; J: TRBJ2-2; size: few; CDR3: CASRPTGTGLTGELFF; DNA: TGTGCCAGCAGACCCACGGGGACAGGACTCACCGGGGAGCTGTTTTTT
D: TRBD2; V: TRBV7-3; J: TRBJ2-5; size: -; CDR3: CASSLMGASGQETQYF; DNA: TGTGCCAGCAGCTTAATGGGGGCTAGCGGGCAAGAGACCCAGTACTTC